The rows below give T cell receptor beta chains drawn from one sample of a study of blood T cell repertoires in COVID-19. The table came from immunoSEQ multiplex PCR; TCRdb's copy has only in-frame clones and leaves some out. Here the sample spans about 190,000 clones, about 90% being singletons. Sequenced sample: peripheral blood. Receptors were obtained from a man aged 55 to 70 with active or convalescent COVID-19. Each CDR3 is given with its conserved first and last residue. The D gene is left open where the match is weak. A clone size is listed for some rows: how often the clone was seen (once, few, many), or a class if it is expanded.

D gene	V gene	clone size	J gene	CDR3 protein	CDR3 DNA
TRBD1	TRBV7-3	.	TRBJ1-2	CASSLGQGEGGYTF	TGTGCCAGCAGCTTAGGACAGGGGGAAGGTGGCTACACCTTC
.	TRBV29-1	.	TRBJ2-7	CSVEDTTYEQYF	TGCAGCGTTGAAGACACAACCTACGAGCAGTACTTC
.	TRBV5-4	many	TRBJ2-3	CASKPAGKLADTQYF	TGTGCCAGCAAGCCGGCGGGGAAACTGGCAGATACGCAGTATTTT
TRBD2	TRBV3-1/TRBV3-2	.	TRBJ2-1	CASTLGTSDNEQFF	TGTGCCAGCACCCTCGGGACTAGCGACAATGAGCAGTTCTTC
.	TRBV5-5	.	TRBJ1-4	CASSLVGVDEKLFF	TGTGCCAGCAGCTTGGTAGGGGTGGACGAAAAACTGTTTTTT
.	TRBV5-4	.	TRBJ2-7	CASSPGGRGELEQYF	TGTGCCAGCAGCCCGGGGGGCAGGGGCGAGCTCGAGCAGTACTTC
.	TRBV19	.	TRBJ2-3	CASSIPAGLTDTQYF	TGTGCCAGTAGTATCCCGGCAGGCCTCACAGATACGCAGTATTTT
TRBD1	TRBV6-5	.	TRBJ1-2	CASRPTGAYGYTF	TGTGCCAGCAGACCGACAGGGGCCTATGGCTACACCTTC
TRBD1	TRBV29-1	.	TRBJ1-2	CSVEDRAYGYTF	TGCAGCGTGGAGGACAGGGCCTATGGCTACACCTTC
TRBD1	TRBV5-1	.	TRBJ2-7	CASSFRGQLDEQYF	TGCGCCAGCAGCTTCAGGGGGCAATTAGACGAGCAGTACTTC
TRBD2	TRBV29-1	.	TRBJ2-5	CSVDRGGVETQYF	TGCAGCGTTGATCGCGGGGGGGTCGAGACCCAGTACTTC
TRBD1	TRBV12-5	once	TRBJ1-2	CASGFSGGAHGYTF	TGTGCTAGTGGTTTTTCAGGGGGCGCGCATGGCTACACCTTC
.	TRBV28	.	TRBJ1-5	CASSLRGGLSNQPQHF	TGTGCCAGCAGCCTACGGGGGGGGCTGAGCAATCAGCCCCAGCATTTT
TRBD1	TRBV7-3	.	TRBJ2-1	CASSLTGGGYNEQFF	TGTGCCAGCAGCTTAACAGGGGGCGGCTACAATGAGCAGTTCTTC
TRBD1	TRBV13	.	TRBJ2-7	CASSPTGTGEQYF	TGTGCCAGCAGCCCAACCGGGACAGGGGAGCAGTACTTC
.	TRBV27	.	TRBJ1-4	CASSLSSPQGREKLFF	TGTGCCAGCAGTTTATCGAGTCCGCAGGGGCGAGAAAAACTGTTTTTT
.	TRBV7-3	few	TRBJ2-6	CASRTDLSSGANVLTF	TGTGCCAGCAGGACAGATCTCTCCTCTGGGGCCAACGTCCTGACTTTC
.	TRBV6-2/TRBV6-3	.	TRBJ1-4	CASSHLESFSRGGKLFF	TGTGCCAGCAGCCACCTTGAGTCTTTTTCGCGGGGAGGAAAACTGTTTTTT
TRBD1	TRBV4-1	.	TRBJ2-5	CASSRDRGETQYF	TGCGCCAGCAGCCGGGACAGGGGAGAGACCCAGTACTTC
TRBD2	TRBV11-2	.	TRBJ2-2	CASSSRRGGFTGELFF	TGTGCCAGCAGCTCCCGGCGGGGGGGGTTCACCGGGGAGCTGTTTTTT
TRBD2	TRBV4-1	.	TRBJ2-7	CASSLVAGGRSYEQYF	TGCGCCAGCAGCCTCGTAGCGGGGGGCCGCTCCTACGAGCAGTACTTC
TRBD1	TRBV6-5	.	TRBJ1-1	CASRRGQSEGAFF	TGTGCCAGCAGACGGGGACAGTCGGAGGGGGCTTTCTTT
TRBD1	TRBV5-1	.	TRBJ2-1	CASSFRDSPYNEQFF	TGCGCCAGCAGCTTCCGGGACAGCCCTTACAATGAGCAGTTCTTC
TRBD1	TRBV6-5	.	TRBJ2-3	CASKWRQGADTQYF	TGTGCCAGCAAGTGGCGCCAGGGGGCAGATACGCAGTATTTT
.	TRBV3-1/TRBV3-2	.	TRBJ2-7	CASSQEREQYF	TGTGCCAGCAGCCAAGAGCGCGAGCAGTACTTC
.	TRBV21-1	.	TRBJ1-2	CASNSPGGRSGYTF	TGTGCCAGCAACTCCCCAGGGGGAAGAAGTGGCTACACCTTC
.	TRBV29-1	.	TRBJ1-2	CSAKTGITYGYTF	TGCAGCGCCAAGACAGGCATTACTTATGGCTACACCTTC
.	TRBV2	.	TRBJ1-1	CASRTGATNTEAFF	TGTGCCAGCAGAACAGGAGCTACGAACACTGAAGCTTTCTTT
.	TRBV5-1	few	TRBJ1-3	CASSPTGKSGNTIYF	TGCGCCAGCAGCCCTACAGGGAAATCTGGAAACACCATATATTTT
.	TRBV5-1	.	TRBJ1-2	CASSPLGDTAGYTF	TGCGCCAGCAGCCCTCTAGGGGACACTGCTGGCTACACCTTC
TRBD1	TRBV7-9	.	TRBJ1-4	CASTPGQGEEKLFF	TGTGCCAGCACCCCGGGACAGGGGGAAGAAAAACTGTTTTTT
.	TRBV27	.	TRBJ2-2	CASSFSQGHSNTGELFF	TGTGCCAGCAGTTTTAGTCAGGGGCATTCTAACACCGGGGAGCTGTTTTTT
.	TRBV24-1	.	TRBJ2-2	CATSAQGSGELFF	TGTGCCACCAGTGCCCAGGGCTCCGGGGAGCTGTTTTTT
.	TRBV5-1	.	TRBJ1-1	CASSLAGYSEAFF	TGCGCCAGCAGCTTGGCAGGGTACTCTGAAGCTTTCTTT
TRBD1	TRBV19	once	TRBJ1-2	CASTSGQGDGYTF	TGTGCCAGTACCTCGGGACAGGGCGATGGCTACACCTTC
TRBD1	TRBV9	.	TRBJ2-5	CASSRRQGQETQYF	TGTGCCAGCAGCCGGAGACAGGGCCAAGAGACCCAGTACTTC
TRBD1	TRBV6-5	.	TRBJ2-1	CASSPRQGGLYEQFF	TGTGCCAGCAGCCCCCGACAGGGGGGTCTATACGAGCAGTTCTTC